Included here is one TCR beta chain sequence, with context. Its antigen is not identified. Unique molecular identifiers tagged the TCRbeta library. TCRdb reanalysed the PCR reads using MiXCR and keeps one entry per CDR3 protein. The sample lists around 420,000 distinct CDR3 sequences, around 15% occurring once. This sample was included in a study of T-cell reconstitution after alpha-beta-depleted transplantation in children. Study observations and caveats: Once a year had passed after transplant, T-cell counts and diversity came mostly from newly produced T cells. Surviving recipient T cells and thymic progenitors produced the high day-60 TCRbeta diversity seen in some patients. About two months after transplant, alpha-beta T cells reportedly came from several hundred expanded graft clones.

Germline V gene sequence: CDR1 KGHDR, CDR2 SFDVKD. With V trimmed by 2 bases and J by 5 bases, 9 bases remained unmatched. This CDR3 is 17 amino acids long. Sequencing used PBMCs, mostly from graft donor cells, obtained 360 days after TCRalphabeta/CD19-depleted stem cell transplant. This chain links TRBV24-1 with TRBJ2-5, with 11 bases lining up with TRBD1. The clonotype originates from a boy in the first two years of life who had a stem cell transplant for Wiskott-Aldrich syndrome, so the T cells may come from the graft donor. The CDR3 DNA is TGTGCCACCAGTGATTGGACAGGGGGCGCGGTACGGGAGACCCAGTACTTC. Its translation: CATSDWTGGAVRETQYF.